This T cell receptor beta chain was sequenced in a study of T cells after somatic rescue of genetic block. This clone was seen a single time. Sequenced by immunoSEQ multiplex PCR; TCRdb stores in-frame clones only, minus some. The sample lists about 14,000 clones; about 71% were seen once. Looked up from germline, CDR1 is KGHSH and CDR2 is LQKENI. The CDR3 contains 15 residues. With 3 bases removed from V and 9 bases from J, the gap between germline ends came to 18 bases. The rearrangement uses TRBV18 and TRBJ1-5, with a weak D call TRBD1 (5 bases). The receptor comes from a boy between 10 and 17 years old. Sequences were obtained from peripheral blood mononuclear cells (PBMCs). The CDR3 loop is CASSPPQGDNGPQHF. The CDR3, as DNA: TGTGCCAGCTCACCGCCCCAGGGTGACAATGGGCCCCAGCATTTT. Looking up the rest from reference TRBV18 and TRBJ1-5 gives the full variable domain: NAGVMQNPRHLVRRRGQEARLRCSPMKGHSHVYWYRQLPEEGLKFMVYLQKENIIDESGMPKERFSAEFPKEGPSILRIQQVVRGDSAAYFCASSPPQGDNGPQHFGDGTRLSIL.